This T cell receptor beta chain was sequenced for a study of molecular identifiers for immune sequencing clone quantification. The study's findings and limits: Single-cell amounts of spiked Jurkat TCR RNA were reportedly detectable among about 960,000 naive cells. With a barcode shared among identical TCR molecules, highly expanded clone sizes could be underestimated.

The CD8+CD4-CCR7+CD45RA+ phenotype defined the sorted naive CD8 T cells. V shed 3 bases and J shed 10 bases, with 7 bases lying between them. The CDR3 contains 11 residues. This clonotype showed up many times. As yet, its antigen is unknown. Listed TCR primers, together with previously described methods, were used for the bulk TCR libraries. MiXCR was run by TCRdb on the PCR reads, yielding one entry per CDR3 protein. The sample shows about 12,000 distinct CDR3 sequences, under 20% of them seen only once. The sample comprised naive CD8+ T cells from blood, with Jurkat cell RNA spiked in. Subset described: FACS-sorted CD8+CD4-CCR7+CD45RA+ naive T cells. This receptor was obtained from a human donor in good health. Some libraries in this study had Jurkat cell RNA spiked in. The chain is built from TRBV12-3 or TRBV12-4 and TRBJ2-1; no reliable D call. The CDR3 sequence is CASSLSSEQFF. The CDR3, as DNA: TGTGCCAGCAGTTTGTCCAGCGAGCAGTTCTTC.